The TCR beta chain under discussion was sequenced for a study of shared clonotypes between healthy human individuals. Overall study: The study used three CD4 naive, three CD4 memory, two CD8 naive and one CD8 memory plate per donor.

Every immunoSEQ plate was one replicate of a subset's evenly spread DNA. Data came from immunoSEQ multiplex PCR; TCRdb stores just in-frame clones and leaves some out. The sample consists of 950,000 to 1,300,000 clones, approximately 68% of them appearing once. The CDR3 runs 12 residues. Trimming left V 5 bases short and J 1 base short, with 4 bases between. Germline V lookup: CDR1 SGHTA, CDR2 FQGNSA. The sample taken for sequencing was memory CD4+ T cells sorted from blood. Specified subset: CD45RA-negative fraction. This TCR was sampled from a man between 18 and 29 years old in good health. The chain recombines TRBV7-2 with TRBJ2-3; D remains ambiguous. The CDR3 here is CASSTRTDTQYF. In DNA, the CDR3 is TGTGCCAGCAGCACCCGCACAGATACGCAGTATTTT.